A single sample gave rise to the 10 T cell receptor beta chains below, sequenced in a study of T cells after yellow fever vaccination. TCRdb redid the calling of the 5' RACE reads with MiXCR, one entry per CDR3 protein. The sample gives under 150,000 distinct CDR3 sequences, 7% to 9% of which show up once; roughly 0.73% is in the top ten. The sample here was CD4+ T cells sorted from PBMCs, taken 5 days after the yellow fever booster vaccination. These receptors came from a man in his thirties or forties who received the YFV17D yellow fever vaccine.

This clonotype was seen repeatedly, ten times or more. This sequence joins TRBV10-2 and TRBJ2-7; D not resolved. The germline V gene has CDR1 WSHSY and CDR2 SAAADI. The CDR3 spans 12 residues. Trimming took off 5 bases at V and 4 bases at J, with 9 bases between the two ends. CDR3 sequence reads: CASSIQDYEQYF. The CDR3 DNA sequence: TGCGCCAGCAGTATTCAGGATTACGAGCAGTACTTC.

This clonotype was observed many times. This sequence joins TRBV28 and TRBJ2-1; D remains unclear. This CDR3 is 11 amino acids long. The germline gives CDR1 MDHEN, CDR2 SYDVKM. V dropped 7 bases and J dropped 6 bases, with 7 bases sitting between them. CDR3 sequence reads: CASNGLNEQFF. The CDR3 DNA is TGTGCCAGCAACGGGCTCAATGAGCAGTTCTTC.

At least ten counts were recorded for this clonotype. This chain uses TRBV19 with TRBJ2-2; 7 bases are a match to TRBD2. The CDR3 length is 17 residues. Germline lookup yields CDR1 LNHDA and CDR2 SQIVND (reference sequence). The trim removed 3 bases at V and 4 bases at J, leaving 11 bases unmatched. CDR3 sequence: CASSMSGGRVGTGELFF. DNA of the CDR3: TGTGCCAGTAGTATGTCCGGGGGGAGGGTCGGCACCGGGGAGCTGTTTTTT.

This clonotype was observed many times. The chain couples TRBV12-3 or TRBV12-4 to TRBJ2-1, with 10 bases aligning to TRBD2. V lost 5 bases to trimming and J lost 6 bases; unmatched junction nucleotides: 4. The CDR3 has 14 residues. The DNA for the CDR3 is TGTGCCAGCAGTACTAGCGGGATCTTCAATGAGCAGTTCTTC. Protein sequence: CASSTSGIFNEQFF.

This clonotype appeared many times. This rearrangement joins TRBV24-1 to TRBJ2-5; TRBD2 agrees at 9 bases. There are 16 residues in the CDR3. CDR1 and CDR2 from the germline V gene are KGHDR and SFDVKD. With V trimmed by 2 bases and J by 4 bases, 7 bases remained unmatched. This CDR3 reads CATSDSSGTSIETQYF. In DNA form, the CDR3 reads TGTGCCACCAGTGATTCGTCCGGGACTAGCATAGAGACCCAGTACTTC.

The V call is TRBV18, the J call TRBJ2-7; 11 nucleotides line up with TRBD2. V lost 4 bases, J lost 4 bases, and 9 bases stayed unmatched. This CDR3 comprises 16 residues. Per the germline V gene, CDR1 is KGHSH and CDR2 is LQKENI. The CDR3 bases are TGTGCCAGCTCACTCAAAACTAGCGGGAGAACTTACGAGCAGTACTTC. This sequence encodes CASSLKTSGRTYEQYF.

This clonotype was recorded many times. V is TRBV28 and J is TRBJ1-1; perhaps TRBD1 as D (5 bases). This CDR3 spans 16 amino acids. V lost 6 bases and J 1 base, leaving 18 bases between the germline ends. Germline CDR1 and CDR2: MDHEN and SYDVKM. As DNA, the CDR3 is TGTGCCAGCAGGCCATCGAAGGGACCCAGGAACACTGAAGCTTTCTTT. Translated: CASRPSKGPRNTEAFF.

The J gene is TRBJ2-2, the V gene TRBV29-1, with no clear D. Germline CDR1 is SQVTM and CDR2 is ANQGSEA. V was trimmed by 0 bases and J by 4 bases, leaving 12 bases between them. The CDR3 is made up of 15 amino acids. The CDR3 coding sequence is TGCAGCGTTGAAGATCGGGCAGGTAGCACCGGGGAGCTGTTTTTT. Translated: CSVEDRAGSTGELFF.

This clonotype was counted many times. V gene TRBV4-3 combines with J gene TRBJ2-7; D not resolved. The CDR3 sequence is 14 residues long. Trimming cost V 4 bases and J 7 bases, with 17 bases left between them. Germline values: CDR1 LGHNA, CDR2 YSLEER. This CDR3 is CASSRTDGSGEQYF. CDR3 sequence (DNA): TGCGCCAGCAGCCGGACGGACGGGTCTGGGGAGCAGTACTTC.

This clonotype was recorded a few times. V and J are TRBV15 and TRBJ2-1, with TRBD1 identical over 9 bases. Germline V CDR1 and CDR2: LNHNV, YYDKDF (reference sequence). CDR3 length: 15 residues. The junction had 5 bases not matched to a gene; V was cut back by 3 bases and J by 5 bases. CDR3 loop: CATSRYRDRDNEQFF. The CDR3 DNA is TGTGCCACCAGCAGGTACCGGGACAGGGACAATGAGCAGTTCTTC.